The 30 T cell receptor beta chains reported below all come from one sample, sequenced in a study of T cells expressing NK-cell markers (dated by TCRdb to the early 2020s). Libraries came from 5' RACE. TCRdb shows the sequencer as Illumina HiSeq 2000. After the reads were reprocessed by TCRdb, one entry was made per CDR3 protein sequence, with no DNA. The sample's clone listing holds roughly 390,000 distinct CDR3 sequences. Jointly, the top ten make up roughly 5.2% of the sample. Sequences were obtained from blood T cells: a sorted CD56 or NKG2C T cell subset, CD4+ or CD8+ T cells, or bulk PBMC T cells (not recorded which). The receptor source for this set is a man between 18 and 69 years old in good health.

This chain links TRBV9 with TRBJ1-2. Germline V lookup: CDR1 SGDLS, CDR2 YYNGEE. The length of the CDR3 is 14 residues. CDR3 amino acids: CASSDQPLLYGYTF.

The rearrangement joins TRBV15 to TRBJ2-7. This CDR3 spans 14 amino acids. Germline lookup yields CDR1 LNHNV and CDR2 YYDKDF (reference sequence). CDR3 sequence: CATSRGGIGDEQYF.

This chain links TRBV5-8 with TRBJ2-5; the D gene TCRdb calls, TRBD1, cannot be checked with no DNA. Germline assignment: CDR1 SGHTS and CDR2 YDEGEE. This CDR3 comprises 13 residues. The CDR3 protein is CASSRGPQQAQYF.

The V call is TRBV7-9, the J call TRBJ2-3. CDR3 length: 13 residues. Germline V lookup: CDR1 SEHNR, CDR2 FQNEAQ (reference sequence). The CDR3 region is CASSWYGTDTQYF.

This CDR3 is CASSLWGRLNYEQYF. The chain carries TRBV12-3 or TRBV12-4 and TRBJ2-7; TCRdb's D call, TRBD1, is unchecked because there is no DNA. The CDR3 loop spans 15 amino acids.

The J gene is TRBJ1-3, the V gene TRBV2. The germline gives CDR1 SNHLY, CDR2 FYNNEI. This CDR3 spans 15 amino acids. This CDR3 is CASSNQGIAGNTIYF.

V is TRBV6-6 and J is TRBJ2-1. The CDR3 totals 12 residues. Germline V gene data show CDR1 as MNHNY and CDR2 as SVGAGI (reference sequence). CDR3 amino acids: CASSSDWAKQFF.

V and J are TRBV20-1 and TRBJ2-1; the TRBD2 assignment by TCRdb is unverifiable without DNA. Germline assignment: CDR1 DFQATT and CDR2 SNEGSKA (reference sequence). The CDR3 spans 15 residues. The CDR3 region is CSARASGRRYNEQFF.

V usage is TRBV7-2 and J usage is TRBJ2-7; the TCRdb D gene call, TRBD1, has no DNA to confirm it. Germline CDR1 reads SGHTA; CDR2 reads FQGNSA. This CDR3 is 15 amino acids long. CDR3 region: CASSAAPLPTYEQYF.

The chain couples TRBV27 to TRBJ1-2; the D gene TCRdb calls, TRBD1, cannot be checked with no DNA. The CDR3 totals 17 residues. Germline V CDR1 and CDR2: MNHEY, SMNVEV (reference sequence). CDR3: CASSPIGTGKSTSGYTF.

The rearrangement joins TRBV11-2 to TRBJ2-5. The CDR3 spans 13 residues. The germline V gene encodes CDR1 SGHAT and CDR2 FQNNGV. This chain's CDR3 is CASSLAPIGTQYF. The entire variable domain, with the rest obtained from reference TRBV11-2 and TRBJ2-5, is as follows: EAGVAQSPRYKIIEKRQSVAFWCNPISGHATLYWYQQILGQGPKLLIQFQNNGVVDDSQLPKDRFSAERLKGVDSTLKIQPAKLEDSAVYLCASSLAPIGTQYFGPGTRLLVL.

This sequence joins TRBV7-2 and TRBJ2-2; the TRBD1 assignment by TCRdb is unverifiable without DNA. CDR1 and CDR2 from the germline V gene are SGHTA and FQGNSA. CDR3 length: 17 amino acids. The CDR3 is CASSLALGGTGAGELFF.

CDR3 sequence reads: CASSYYRDSEQFF. J is TRBJ2-1 and V is TRBV5-4; the D gene TCRdb calls, TRBD1, cannot be checked with no DNA. This CDR3 spans 13 amino acids. The germline CDR1 and CDR2 sequences are SGHNT and YYREEE (reference sequence).

This rearrangement joins TRBV12-3 or TRBV12-4 to TRBJ2-3; the TCRdb call, TRBD1, lacks DNA for checking. The CDR3 sequence is 12 residues long. The CDR3 reads CASSEGGGSQYF.

The V call is TRBV2, the J call TRBJ1-4. Germline CDR1 reads SNHLY; CDR2 reads FYNNEI. The CDR3 loop spans 14 amino acids. The CDR3 loop is CASSRRRNNEKLFF.

The chain has TRBV28 and TRBJ1-1. The CDR3 length is 14 residues. Germline-derived CDR1 and CDR2 are MDHEN and SYDVKM. The CDR3 reads CASSGGPLGTEAFF.

The rearrangement uses TRBV9 and TRBJ2-1. In germline, CDR1 is SGDLS, CDR2 YYNGEE. The CDR3 spans 17 residues. CDR3 loop: CASSLQIGTGVYNEQFF.

The chain is built from TRBV7-2 and TRBJ2-1; there is no DNA to check the TCRdb D call of TRBD2. Germline V gene lookup returns CDR1 SGHTA and CDR2 FQGNSA. The CDR3 loop spans 17 amino acids. CDR3 amino acids: CASSLRSAGGHLNEQFF. Combining the CDR3 with reference TRBV7-2 and TRBJ2-1 gives the whole variable domain GAGVSQSPSNKVTEKGKDVELRCDPISGHTALYWYRQSLGQGLEFLIYFQGNSAPDKSGLPSDRFSAERTGGSVSTLTIQRTQQEDSAVYLCASSLRSAGGHLNEQFFGPGTRLTVL.

The V and J genes are TRBV6-2 or TRBV6-3 and TRBJ2-1; TCRdb names TRBD2, which stays unverified in the absence of DNA. The CDR3 is 15 amino acids. Germline CDR1 MNHEY, CDR2 SVGEGT. CDR3 amino acids: CASNRWRGAYNEQFF.

V and J are TRBV6-4 and TRBJ1-2; TCRdb indicates TRBD1, and absent DNA this call remains unverified. This CDR3 contains 13 residues. CDR1 and CDR2 (germline): MRHNA, SNTAGT. The CDR3 spells CASSAFPGNGYTF.

The chain recombines TRBV6-5 with TRBJ2-5; TCRdb returns TRBD1, unconfirmable since there is no DNA. CDR3 length: 18 residues. Germline CDR1 is MNHEY and CDR2 is SVGAGI. CDR3 sequence reads: CASSYSDPSGGITETQYF.

The chain has TRBV5-1 and TRBJ2-3; TCRdb's D call of TRBD1 is untestable without DNA. The CDR3 contains 16 residues. CDR1 and CDR2 (germline): SGHRS, YFSETQ. The CDR3 region is CASSLASTGRTDTQYF. Full variable domain (outside the CDR3, taken from reference TRBV5-1 and TRBJ2-3): KAGVTQTPRYLIKTRGQQVTLSCSPISGHRSVSWYQQTPGQGLQFLFEYFSETQRNKGNFPGRFSGRQFSNSRSEMNVSTLELGDSALYLCASSLASTGRTDTQYFGPGTRLTVL.

The chain has TRBV4-1 and TRBJ2-3; no DNA is available, so the TRBD1 call from TCRdb remains unchecked. The length of the CDR3 is 15 residues. Germline assignment: CDR1 MGHRA and CDR2 YSYEKL. CDR3 residues: CASSQEGPMRDTQYF.

The J gene is TRBJ2-7, the V gene TRBV6-5. Germline CDR1 is MNHEY and CDR2 is SVGAGI. The CDR3 length is 15 residues. CDR3: CASSYSRTGTYEQYF.

The rearrangement uses TRBV2 and TRBJ2-7. The CDR3 loop spans 12 amino acids. Per the germline V gene, CDR1 is SNHLY and CDR2 is FYNNEI. This chain's CDR3 is CASNIIQSEQYF.

V usage is TRBV29-1 and J usage is TRBJ2-7. Per germline, CDR1 SQVTM and CDR2 ANQGSEA. The CDR3 has 12 residues. CDR3: CSVEVAGYEQYF.

The V and J genes are TRBV28 and TRBJ2-4; the TCRdb call, TRBD1, lacks DNA for checking. This CDR3 is 14 amino acids long. Per the germline V gene, CDR1 is MDHEN and CDR2 is SYDVKM. This CDR3 reads CASSPDRGKNIQYF.

The genes are TRBV5-1 and TRBJ2-3; TCRdb gives TRBD1 as the D gene, but with no DNA this cannot be confirmed. CDR1 and CDR2 (germline): SGHRS, YFSETQ. There are 17 residues in the CDR3. CDR3 region: CASSLDVGGASTDTQYF.

The chain employs TRBV20-1 and TRBJ1-2. The germline V gene encodes CDR1 DFQATT and CDR2 SNEGSKA (reference sequence). The CDR3 consists of 13 residues. This CDR3 is CSARDGRDLGYTF.

The chain links TRBV6-1 to TRBJ1-1; the TCRdb D gene call, TRBD1, has no DNA to confirm it. CDR3 length equals 13 residues. The germline V gene has CDR1 MNHNS and CDR2 SASEGT. CDR3 loop: CASSAIQGAEAFF.